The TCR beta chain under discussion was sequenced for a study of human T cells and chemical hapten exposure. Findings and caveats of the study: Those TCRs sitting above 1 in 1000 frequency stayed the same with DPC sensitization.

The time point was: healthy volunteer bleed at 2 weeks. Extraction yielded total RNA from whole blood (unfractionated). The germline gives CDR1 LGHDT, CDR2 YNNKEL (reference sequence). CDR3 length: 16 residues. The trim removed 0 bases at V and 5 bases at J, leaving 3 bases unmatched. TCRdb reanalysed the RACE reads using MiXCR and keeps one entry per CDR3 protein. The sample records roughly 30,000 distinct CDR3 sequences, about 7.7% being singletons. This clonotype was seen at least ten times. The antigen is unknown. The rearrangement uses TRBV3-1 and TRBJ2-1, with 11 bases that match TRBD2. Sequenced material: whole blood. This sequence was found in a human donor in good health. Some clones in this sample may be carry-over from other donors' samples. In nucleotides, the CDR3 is TGTGCCAGCAGCCAAGAGATGACTAGCGGGGACAATGAGCAGTTCTTC. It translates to CASSQEMTSGDNEQFF.